This T cell receptor (beta chain) stems from a study of OX40 agonist ivuxolimab in advanced cancers. The wider study: Males comprised roughly four fifths of the group, whose mean age was approximately 60 years (range about 20 to 90).

General study results and limits: CD4+ and CD8+ T cells in blood underwent clonal expansion by week 6 at 0.1 to 3.0 mg/kg.

V gave up 1 base and J gave up 2 bases; unmatched junction bases: 8. Germline V gene sequence: CDR1 SGDLS, CDR2 YYNGEE. CDR3 length equals 16 residues. The assay was immunoSEQ multiplex PCR, and TCRdb's table has in-frame clones only and misses some. The sample contains over 45,000 clones, about 93% of which appear only once. As for this clone: Its specificity is not known.

On cycle 4 day 1 and cycle 7 day 1, as well as at baseline, blood was sampled. The TCR originated in an adult with an advanced solid tumor such as melanoma, head and neck, liver or kidney cancer. The sequencing here drew on CD4+ or CD8+ T cells sorted from blood, taken in a trial of the OX40 agonist ivuxolimab. The chain carries TRBV9 and TRBJ2-7; 8 bases map to TRBD1. The CDR3 sequence is CASSVNPDRAAYEQYF. CDR3 sequence (DNA): TGTGCCAGCAGCGTAAACCCGGACAGGGCGGCCTACGAGCAGTACTTC.